These 19 T cell receptor beta chains came from one sample sequenced in a study of response to subunit inactivated influenza vaccine. TCRdb redid the calling of the RT-PCR reads with MiXCR, one entry per CDR3 protein. This sample yields about half a million distinct CDR3 sequences, of which about 25% are seen a single time; under 2.5% belongs to the top ten. Sample: CD4+ T cells sorted from PBMCs, taken around 5 days after vaccination. These receptors were obtained from a man aged 50 to 60 who received an inactivated influenza vaccine.

This clonotype has just a few counts. The J gene is TRBJ1-3, the V gene TRBV5-6; D gene ambiguous. Between the trimmed V and J ends, which lost 4 bases and 0 bases, there was a span of 8 bases. The germline CDR1 and CDR2 sequences are SGHDT and YYEEEE. This CDR3 comprises 14 residues. Here the CDR3 reads CASSAGYSGNTIYF. The DNA for the CDR3 is TGTGCCAGCAGCGCGGGCTACTCTGGAAACACCATATATTTT.

A few counts support this clonotype. The V and J genes are TRBV7-8 and TRBJ1-6; D not resolved. Trimming took 1 base from V and 6 from J, leaving 10 bases between them. CDR1 and CDR2 from the germline V gene are SGHVS and FQNEAQ. This CDR3 contains 15 residues. The CDR3 nucleotides are TGTGCCAGCAGCTTAGGGCAGAGAGTTAATTCACCCCTCCACTTT. This codes for CASSLGQRVNSPLHF.

The chain has TRBV30 and TRBJ2-7, with D possibly being TRBD1 (5 bases). CDR1 is GTSNPN and CDR2 is SVGIG in the germline V gene (reference sequence). V was clipped by 5 bases and J by 3 bases, with 11 bases between them. The CDR3 spans 12 residues. DNA of the CDR3: TGTGCCTGGGCCTTACAGGACTACGAGCAGTACTTC. Translated, it gives CAWALQDYEQYF.

The V call is TRBV11-2, the J call TRBJ2-3; 13 bases map to TRBD2. The V gene end was trimmed by 4 bases and the J gene end by 3 bases; junction bases not matched to a gene: 16. CDR3 length: 20 residues. Per germline, CDR1 SGHAT and CDR2 FQNNGV. The CDR3 loop reads CASSSPPGTSGIEGTDTQYF. The CDR3 DNA sequence: TGTGCCAGCAGCTCCCCCCCCGGGACTAGCGGGATAGAAGGAACAGATACGCAGTATTTT.

V usage is TRBV20-1 and J usage is TRBJ2-5; D is ambiguous. This CDR3 is built from 13 residues. Germline V CDR1 and CDR2: DFQATT, SNEGSKA (reference sequence). The V end was cut by 5 bases, the J end by 2 bases, with 12 bases between. The CDR3 region is CSAWRRHQETQYF. CDR3 in DNA: TGCAGTGCTTGGCGGAGACATCAAGAGACCCAGTACTTC.

There are many counts of this clonotype. This chain joins TRBV5-1 and TRBJ2-2; D may be TRBD1 (6 bases). With 5 bases removed from V and 1 base from J, the gap between germline ends came to 12 bases. CDR1 is SGHRS, CDR2 YFSETQ, per germline. This CDR3 comprises 15 residues. CDR3 protein: CASRQRTENTGELFF. CDR3 in DNA: TGCGCCAGCAGACAAAGGACAGAGAACACCGGGGAGCTGTTTTTT.

The V call is TRBV6-1, the J call TRBJ2-2; D is ambiguous. The germline V gene encodes CDR1 MNHNS and CDR2 SASEGT. V shed 5 bases and J shed 3 bases, with 13 bases lying between them. The CDR3 is made up of 15 amino acids. The CDR3: CASSPPLKYTGELFF. The CDR3 bases are TGTGCCAGCAGTCCTCCCCTCAAGTACACCGGGGAGCTGTTTTTT.

The chain recombines TRBV7-9 with TRBJ1-1, with D perhaps TRBD1 (5 bases). Trimming removed 3 bases at V and 3 bases at J, with 11 bases between. Germline V lookup: CDR1 SEHNR, CDR2 FQNEAQ (reference sequence). The CDR3 sequence is 14 residues long. CDR3 nucleotide sequence: TGTGCCAGCAGCTTTAATTCCAGGGACACTGAAGCTTTCTTT. It translates to CASSFNSRDTEAFF.

This clonotype has only a few counts. This chain uses TRBV11-2 with TRBJ2-3; no reliable D call. The V end lost 11 bases, the J end lost 0 bases, and 9 bases lay between the germline ends. The germline V gene has CDR1 SGHAT and CDR2 FQNNGV. This CDR3 is 12 amino acids long. CDR3 coding DNA: TGTGCCTCAGCAGCTAGCACAGATACGCAGTATTTT. Translating it yields CASAASTDTQYF.

V gene TRBV20-1 combines with J gene TRBJ2-5; possibly TRBD1 for D (6 bases). V was pared by 4 bases and J by 4 bases, with 10 bases between. CDR3 length: 12 residues. Germline-derived CDR1 and CDR2 are DFQATT and SNEGSKA (reference sequence). The CDR3 nucleotides are TGCAGTGCTACGGACAGTGCAGAGACCCAGTACTTC. Protein: CSATDSAETQYF.

Written as DNA, the CDR3 is TGTGCCAGCACCAAGTCCGGGATCCTCACCTACGAGCAGTACTTC. This translates into CASTKSGILTYEQYF. The V gene is TRBV6-2 or TRBV6-3, the J gene TRBJ2-7, with TRBD2 as a possible D gene (5 bases). The V end was cut by 7 bases, the J end by 2 bases, with 18 bases between. Germline V CDR1 and CDR2: MNHEY, SVGEGT. The length of the CDR3 is 15 residues.

This clonotype appeared a single time. The chain uses TRBV4-2 and TRBJ2-5; D possibly corresponds to TRBD2 (5 bases). Per germline, CDR1 LGHNA and CDR2 YNFKEQ. This CDR3 has 13 residues. V lost 4 bases, J lost 9 bases, and 15 bases lay in between. The CDR3 coding sequence is TGTGCCAGCAGCCCCGGACTCCTAGGCTCCCAGTACTTC. Translating gives CASSPGLLGSQYF.

This chain connects TRBV20-1 to TRBJ2-7; 8 nucleotides line up with TRBD1. Germline CDR1 reads DFQATT; CDR2 reads SNEGSKA (reference sequence). J lost 2 bases, V lost 2 bases, and 8 bases had no gene match. The CDR3 has 15 residues. CDR3 region: CSARTPGTGPYEQYF. Written as DNA, the CDR3 is TGCAGTGCTAGAACCCCCGGGACAGGTCCCTACGAGCAGTACTTC.

This clonotype has a handful of counts. This rearrangement joins TRBV4-2 to TRBJ1-1, with 7 bases matching TRBD1. The ends lost 4 bases at V and 0 bases at J; junction bases unmatched: 5. The CDR3 has 15 residues. Germline V gene data show CDR1 as LGHNA and CDR2 as YNFKEQ. The CDR3 coding sequence is TGTGCCAGCAGCCCAGGGGGTTTTATGAACACTGAAGCTTTCTTT. Its protein product is CASSPGGFMNTEAFF.

V gene TRBV5-1 combines with J gene TRBJ1-1, with D uncertain. The CDR3 covers 14 residues. Deletions cut 0 bases from V and 5 bases from J, with 11 bases between. CDR1 SGHRS and CDR2 YFSETQ come from the germline V gene. CDR3 loop: CASSLAGRRTEAFF. The CDR3 DNA is TGCGCCAGCAGCTTGGCGGGCAGGAGGACTGAAGCTTTCTTT.

The CDR3 nucleotides read TGTGCCAGCTCGTGGGGGACTCCTTACGAGCAGTACTTC. Translating gives CASSWGTPYEQYF. This chain joins TRBV25-1 and TRBJ2-7; tentative D call: TRBD2 (6 bases). The CDR3 extends over 13 amino acids. V was cut by 8 bases and J by 4 bases, with 15 bases left in between. Germline-derived CDR1 and CDR2 are MGHDK and SYGVNS.

The CDR3 DNA sequence: TGTGCCAGCAGCCCCGGACCTCGAACCCCGTATGGCTACACCTTC. Amino acids: CASSPGPRTPYGYTF. The V gene is TRBV5-6, the J gene TRBJ1-2; D not certain. Per germline, CDR1 SGHDT and CDR2 YYEEEE. The CDR3 is made up of 15 amino acids. V shed 4 bases and J shed 5 bases, with 18 bases lying between them.

This clonotype was detected a few times. The chain recombines TRBV5-1 with TRBJ2-5; D could derive from TRBD1 or TRBD2 (7 bases each). CDR1 and CDR2 (germline): SGHRS, YFSETQ. V was shortened by 7 bases and J by 2 bases, with 15 bases between the two germline ends. This CDR3 contains 14 residues. DNA of the CDR3: TGCGCCAGCCGCACGGGGGGACAGCAAGAGACCCAGTACTTC. The encoded protein is CASRTGGQQETQYF.

The chain uses TRBV6-1 and TRBJ1-5; D uncertain. The CDR3 extends over 14 amino acids. V was cut by 1 base and J by 3 bases, with 7 bases left in between. CDR1 is MNHNS and CDR2 is SASEGT in the germline V gene. CDR3: CASSEGGVNQPQHF. CDR3 DNA: TGTGCCAGCAGTGAAGGGGGTGTCAATCAGCCCCAGCATTTT.